The text below deals with one TCR beta chain. Authors' methods: Amplification from reference gene primers served as the basis for estimated nucleated cell counts. Profiled with immunoSEQ multiplex PCR; TCRdb holds only in-frame clones, not every one. D and trimming were read from the DNA, whereas the V and J calls and clone size are those reported in that table. The profile covers about 120,000 clones, with 82% appearing a single time and less than 8% taken by the ten largest. This CDR3 is built from 14 residues. V lost 6 bases, J lost 10 bases, and 14 bases stayed unmatched. Germline V lookup: CDR1 MNHEY, CDR2 SVGEGT. This entry is derived from a study of blood T cell repertoires in COVID-19. Looking at the study overall: There were acute and convalescent COVID-19 samples, and they came from the United States, Italy and Spain. The analysed material was cDNA or gDNA that came from T cells, B-cell-depleted T cells, or PBMCs.

The clonotype was recovered from a man between 65 and 85 years old with acute or convalescent COVID-19. Material for sequencing was peripheral blood. The rearrangement links TRBV6-2 or TRBV6-3 to TRBJ1-1, with 7 bases fitting TRBD1. The CDR3 DNA is TGTGCCAGCAGATACACAGGGGACCACTTTGGAGCTTTCTTT. As protein: CASRYTGDHFGAFF.